This T cell receptor (beta chain) was identified in a study of blood T cell repertoires in COVID-19. The overall study: The cDNA or gDNA used as material had been derived from T cells, B-cell-depleted T cells, or PBMCs.

In the authors' workflow: Researchers report that nucleated cell counts were estimated from reference gene primer amplification. The protocol was immunoSEQ multiplex PCR, while the TCRdb copy is restricted to in-frame clones and leaves out a portion. D and trimming come from the DNA, and the V and J calls and clone size come from that table. The sample contains about 40,000 clones, around 87% of which appear only once. This CDR3 contains 13 residues. Germline V CDR1 and CDR2: SGDLS, YYNGEE. Trimming took 3 bases from V and 10 from J; bases not matched to a gene: 3. V and J are TRBV9 and TRBJ1-6; TRBD1 matches at 8 bases. The sample consisted of peripheral blood. This TCR came from a man aged 45-60 years in a cohort sampled during active COVID-19. Here the CDR3 reads CASSAGQGSPLHF. In DNA, the CDR3 is TGTGCCAGCAGCGCCGGACAGGGCTCACCCCTCCACTTT. Variable domain in full (rest from reference TRBV9 and TRBJ1-6): DSGVTQTPKHLITATGQRVTLRCSPRSGDLSVYWYQQSLDQGLQFLIQYYNGEERAKGNILERFSAQQFPDLHSELNLSSLELGDSALYFCASSAGQGSPLHFGNGTRLTVT.